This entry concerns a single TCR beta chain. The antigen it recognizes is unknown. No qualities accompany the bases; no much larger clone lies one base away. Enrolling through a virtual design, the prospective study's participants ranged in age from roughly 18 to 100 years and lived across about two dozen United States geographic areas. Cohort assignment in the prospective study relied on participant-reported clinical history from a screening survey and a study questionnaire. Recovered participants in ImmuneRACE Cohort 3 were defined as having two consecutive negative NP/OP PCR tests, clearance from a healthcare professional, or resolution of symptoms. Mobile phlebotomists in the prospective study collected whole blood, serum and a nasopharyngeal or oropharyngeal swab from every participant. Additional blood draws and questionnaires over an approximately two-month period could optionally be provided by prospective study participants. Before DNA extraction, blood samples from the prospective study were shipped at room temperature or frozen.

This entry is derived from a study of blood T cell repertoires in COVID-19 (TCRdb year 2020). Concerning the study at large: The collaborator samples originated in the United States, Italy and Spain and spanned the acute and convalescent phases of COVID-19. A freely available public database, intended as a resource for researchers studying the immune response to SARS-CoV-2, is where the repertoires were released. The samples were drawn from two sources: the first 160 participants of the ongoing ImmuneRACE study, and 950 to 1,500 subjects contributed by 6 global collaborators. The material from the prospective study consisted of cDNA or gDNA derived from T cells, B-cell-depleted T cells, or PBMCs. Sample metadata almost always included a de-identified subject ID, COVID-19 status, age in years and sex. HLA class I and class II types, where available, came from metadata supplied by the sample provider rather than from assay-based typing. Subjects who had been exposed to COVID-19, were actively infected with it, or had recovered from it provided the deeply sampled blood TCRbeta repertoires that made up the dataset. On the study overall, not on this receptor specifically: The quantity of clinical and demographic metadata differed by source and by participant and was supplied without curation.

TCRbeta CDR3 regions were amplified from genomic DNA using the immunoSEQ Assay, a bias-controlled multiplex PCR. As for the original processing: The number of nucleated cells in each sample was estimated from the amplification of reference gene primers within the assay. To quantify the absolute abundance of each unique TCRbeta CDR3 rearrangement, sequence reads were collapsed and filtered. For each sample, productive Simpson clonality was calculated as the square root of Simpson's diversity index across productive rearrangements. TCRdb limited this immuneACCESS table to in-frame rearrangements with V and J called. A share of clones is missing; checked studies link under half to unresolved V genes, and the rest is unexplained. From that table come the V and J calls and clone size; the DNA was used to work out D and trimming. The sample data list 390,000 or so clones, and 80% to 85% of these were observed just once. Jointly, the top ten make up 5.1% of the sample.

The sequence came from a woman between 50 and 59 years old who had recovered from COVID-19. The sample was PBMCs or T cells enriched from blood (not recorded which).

This receptor has the CDR3 CASSVGIGTGSYEQYF. The base sequence is TGTGCCAGCAGCGTGGGAATCGGGACAGGTTCCTACGAGCAGTACTTC. The rearranged segments are TRBV9 and TRBJ2-7; 8 nucleotides in the junction match TRBD1. The germline V end is reduced by 2 bases and the J end by 1 base; junction bases left unmatched: 8. CDR1 is given as SGDLS and CDR2 as YYNGEE, both from the germline V gene. The CDR3 covers 16 residues, taking in both the cysteine and the phenylalanine. The read is trimmed to its CDR3 DNA, 48 bases read in frame from base 1. The full variable domain, completed from the reference TRBV9 and TRBJ2-7 proteins outside the CDR3, reads DSGVTQTPKHLITATGQRVTLRCSPRSGDLSVYWYQQSLDQGLQFLIQYYNGEERAKGNILERFSAQQFPDLHSELNLSSLELGDSALYFCASSVGIGTGSYEQYFGPGTRLTVT.